These 21 T cell receptor beta chains share one sample of origin, sequenced in a study of blood T cell repertoires in COVID-19. Sequenced by immunoSEQ multiplex PCR; TCRdb stores in-frame clones only, minus some. In the table there are 150,000 or so clones, approximately 90% of which are singletons. Sequencing input: peripheral blood. All receptors derive from a woman between 70 and 85 years old with COVID-19, enrolled during active disease.

As concerns this clone: An end of the junction differs from the germline gene, which may be a read error. CDR3 DNA sequence: TGTGCTAGCAGCTTATTAGGACTCACAGATACGCAGTATTTT. Residues: CASSLLGLTDTQYF. The genes are TRBV7-7 and TRBJ2-3; D is possibly TRBD2 (5 bases). Germline loops: CDR1 SSHAT, CDR2 FNYEAQ (reference sequence). This CDR3 spans 14 amino acids.

The genes are TRBV7-9 and TRBJ2-3, with 10 bases fitting TRBD2. The CDR3 runs 18 residues. Trimming removed 5 bases from V and 0 bases from J; junction bases left unmatched: 11. CDR1 SEHNR and CDR2 FQNEAQ come from the germline V gene (reference sequence). CDR3 in DNA: TGTGCCAGCAGCAAGCGGGGGGGCCTATTTCCGAGCACAGATACGCAGTATTTT. It encodes CASSKRGGLFPSTDTQYF.

This clone appeared once. The rearrangement links TRBV12-3 or TRBV12-4 to TRBJ1-1; D not resolved. This CDR3 contains 12 residues. Trimming pared 6 bases from V and 6 bases from J, leaving 11 bases between. CDR3 DNA: TGTGCCAGCAGCCCCGGGATTTCTGAAGCTTTCTTT. Its protein is CASSPGISEAFF.

The genes are TRBV5-1 and TRBJ1-4, with 7 bases that match TRBD1. CDR1 and CDR2 (germline): SGHRS, YFSETQ. The CDR3 totals 15 residues. Trimming took 6 bases from V and 4 from J; bases not matched to a gene: 9. The CDR3 coding sequence is TGCGCCAGCACGGAGCAGGGGGGACTTAATGAAAAACTGTTTTTT. Its protein product is CASTEQGGLNEKLFF.

The rearrangement links TRBV28 to TRBJ2-7; 7 nucleotides match TRBD2. The trim removed 7 bases at V and 6 bases at J, leaving 6 bases unmatched. This CDR3 spans 12 amino acids. CDR1 MDHEN and CDR2 SYDVKM come from the germline V gene. CDR3 DNA: TGTGCCAGCACCAGCGGGGTGCGCGAGCAGTACTTC. Encoded protein: CASTSGVREQYF.

The rearrangement links TRBV10-3 to TRBJ2-7; possible D gene TRBD1, 6 bases. The CDR3 spans 13 residues. CDR1 and CDR2 (germline): ENHRY, SYGVKD. V was cut by 10 bases and J by 0 bases, with 13 bases left in between. Written as DNA, the CDR3 is TGTGCCACCGGACAGTTGATCTCCTACGAGCAGTACTTC. It specifies CATGQLISYEQYF.

The CDR3 region has the DNA TGTGCCAGCAGTGACGCGGGACAGGGACTAGAGACCCAGTACTTC. Protein product: CASSDAGQGLETQYF. This chain connects TRBV6-6 to TRBJ2-5; 9 positions match TRBD1. Germline CDR1 and CDR2: MNHNY and SVGAGI (reference sequence). The CDR3 sequence is 15 residues long. Trimming removed 5 bases from V and 4 bases from J; junction bases left unmatched: 8.

The chain joins TRBV28 to TRBJ1-4, with 10 bases matching TRBD1. J lost 3 bases, V lost 6 bases, and 4 bases had no gene match. Germline-derived CDR1 and CDR2 are MDHEN and SYDVKM. The CDR3 covers 15 residues. The CDR3 region is CASRRTGGANEKLFF. Here the CDR3 DNA reads TGTGCCAGCAGACGGACAGGGGGTGCTAATGAAAAACTGTTTTTT.

The chain uses TRBV5-1 and TRBJ1-5; D is uncertain. The V and J ends lost 2 bases and 4 bases respectively, with 10 bases between them. Per germline, CDR1 SGHRS and CDR2 YFSETQ. This CDR3 contains 14 residues. CDR3: CASSFYGENQPQHF. Written as DNA, the CDR3 is TGCGCCAGCAGCTTTTACGGGGAAAATCAGCCCCAGCATTTT. The full variable domain, completed using reference TRBV5-1 and TRBJ1-5, is KAGVTQTPRYLIKTRGQQVTLSCSPISGHRSVSWYQQTPGQGLQFLFEYFSETQRNKGNFPGRFSGRQFSNSRSEMNVSTLELGDSALYLCASSFYGENQPQHFGDGTRLSIL.

The chain carries TRBV6-5 and TRBJ1-2, with D maybe TRBD1 (5 bases). CDR1 is MNHEY, CDR2 SVGAGI, per germline. V shed 8 bases and J shed 7 bases, with 23 bases lying between them. This CDR3 is 15 amino acids long. CDR3 in DNA: TGTGCCAGCTCGGGGGACCGTTCACACGTTGGTGGCTACACCTTC. Translated: CASSGDRSHVGGYTF.

The chain recombines TRBV28 with TRBJ2-2; maybe TRBD1 (6 bases). Trimming cost V 6 bases and J 3 bases, with 26 bases left between them. The germline V gene has CDR1 MDHEN and CDR2 SYDVKM. The CDR3 length is 19 residues. CDR3 sequence (DNA): TGTGCCAGCAGAAGGGGGTGGAAACAGAAGGGGAGAGACACCGGGGAGCTGTTTTTT. This gives the protein CASRRGWKQKGRDTGELFF.

This clone has only one observation. The V gene is TRBV18, the J gene TRBJ1-4; tentatively, D is TRBD1 (6 bases). Germline CDR1 KGHSH, CDR2 LQKENI. Trimming stripped 2 bases from V and 10 bases from J, with 14 bases between. The CDR3 contains 14 residues. CDR3 sequence: CASSPSGQSVKLFF. Here the CDR3 DNA reads TGTGCCAGCTCACCATCCGGACAGTCGGTAAAACTGTTTTTT.

The chain recombines TRBV7-9 with TRBJ1-1; D unresolved. V was cut by 6 bases and J by 1 base, with 15 bases left in between. The CDR3 has 15 residues. The germline gives CDR1 SEHNR, CDR2 FQNEAQ (reference sequence). The DNA for the CDR3 is TGTGCCAGCAGTATGTATAGCGGGAAGAACACTGAAGCTTTCTTT. Translating it yields CASSMYSGKNTEAFF.

A single count supports this clone. The chain recombines TRBV24-1 with TRBJ2-5; D gene uncertain. Per germline, CDR1 KGHDR and CDR2 SFDVKD. The CDR3 is made up of 12 amino acids. V lost 10 bases to trimming and J lost 0 bases, with 8 bases between them. Here the CDR3 DNA reads TGTGCCACAGCAGGCAACCAAGAGACCCAGTACTTC. It is translated as CATAGNQETQYF.

The rearrangement links TRBV28 to TRBJ2-4; 14 bases agree with TRBD2. The V gene end was trimmed by 5 bases and the J gene end by 9 bases; junction bases not matched to a gene: 9. The CDR3 is 16 amino acids. Germline V gene sequence: CDR1 MDHEN, CDR2 SYDVKM. CDR3 sequence reads: CASSPGLAGGSGIQYF. Written as DNA, the CDR3 is TGTGCCAGCAGTCCCGGACTAGCGGGGGGTAGTGGCATTCAGTACTTC.

The V and J genes are TRBV2 and TRBJ1-5, with TRBD1 matching 8 bases. This CDR3 region has 14 residues. The V segment lost 4 bases and the J segment 3 bases; nucleotides outside the gene matches: 2. Germline CDR1 SNHLY, CDR2 FYNNEI. The DNA of the CDR3 is TGTGCCAGCAGTGTGACAGGGGACAATCAGCCCCAGCATTTT. This encodes CASSVTGDNQPQHF.

The CDR3 sequence is CASSSGLAGYEQYF. The CDR3 region has the DNA TGTGCCAGCAGCTCCGGACTAGCGGGGTACGAGCAGTACTTC. The chain is built from TRBV7-2 and TRBJ2-7, with 12 bases that match TRBD2. With V trimmed by 4 bases and J by 4 bases, 2 bases remained unmatched. This CDR3 spans 14 amino acids. Germline CDR1 and CDR2: SGHTA and FQGNSA.

The V gene is TRBV3-1 (or the pseudogene TRBV3-2), the J gene TRBJ1-6; 9 bases line up with TRBD1. CDR1 is LGHDT and CDR2 is YNNKEL in the germline V gene (reference sequence). The CDR3 loop spans 14 amino acids. The V gene end was trimmed by 2 bases and the J gene end by 10 bases; junction bases not matched to a gene: 3. CDR3 sequence (DNA): TGTGCCAGCAGCCAAAGACAGGGGGTCTCACCCCTCCACTTT. Protein: CASSQRQGVSPLHF.

The genes are TRBV12-3 or TRBV12-4 and TRBJ1-3; D is uncertain. The CDR3 length is 13 residues. With 6 bases removed from V and 0 bases from J, the gap between germline ends came to 6 bases. CDR3 coding DNA: TGTGCCAGCAGCCCTTCCTCTGGAAACACCATATATTTT. The encoded protein is CASSPSSGNTIYF.

The chain uses TRBV28 and TRBJ1-6; a weak D match, TRBD1 (6 bases). Germline loops: CDR1 MDHEN, CDR2 SYDVKM. This CDR3 has 16 amino acids. V lost 5 bases, J lost 7 bases, and 18 bases lay in between. CDR3 nucleotides: TGTGCCAGCAGTCCTGTACCCCCAGGGGCGAATTCACCCCTCCACTTT. The encoded protein is CASSPVPPGANSPLHF.

The CDR3 bases are TGCGCCAGCAGCCTCACAGAAATGAACACTGAAGCTTTCTTT. This translates into CASSLTEMNTEAFF. The chain combines TRBV5-1 with TRBJ1-1; the D is unclear. Germline CDR1 SGHRS, CDR2 YFSETQ. The CDR3 sequence is 14 residues long. Trimming pared 4 bases from V and 0 bases from J, leaving 10 bases between.